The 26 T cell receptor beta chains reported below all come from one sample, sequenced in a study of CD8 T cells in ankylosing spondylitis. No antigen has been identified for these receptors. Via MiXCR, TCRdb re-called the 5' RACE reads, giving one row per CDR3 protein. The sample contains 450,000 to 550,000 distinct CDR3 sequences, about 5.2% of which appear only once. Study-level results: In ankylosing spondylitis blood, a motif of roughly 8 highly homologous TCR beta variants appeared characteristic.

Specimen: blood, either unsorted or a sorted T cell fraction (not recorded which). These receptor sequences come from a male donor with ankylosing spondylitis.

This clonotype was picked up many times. The CDR3 DNA sequence: TGTGCCAGCAGGAGGGACTGGGGTCGGGAGCAGTACTTC. It translates to CASRRDWGREQYF. The rearrangement links TRBV6-1 to TRBJ2-7; maybe TRBD2 (6 bases). Germline assignment: CDR1 MNHNS and CDR2 SASEGT. Deletions cut 6 bases from V and 7 bases from J, with 16 bases between. The CDR3 contains 13 residues.

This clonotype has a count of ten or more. DNA of the CDR3: TGCAGGGTGGGGACTAGCACAGATACGCAGTATTTT. This gives the protein CRVGTSTDTQYF. The V gene is TRBV20-1, the J gene TRBJ2-3; possible D gene TRBD2, 6 bases. Germline V lookup: CDR1 DFQATT, CDR2 SNEGSKA (reference sequence). The CDR3 is 12 amino acids.

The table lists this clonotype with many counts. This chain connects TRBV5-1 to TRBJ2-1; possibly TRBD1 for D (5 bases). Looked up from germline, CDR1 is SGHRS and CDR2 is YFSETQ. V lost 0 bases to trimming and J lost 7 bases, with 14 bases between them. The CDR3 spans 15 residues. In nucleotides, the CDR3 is TGCGCCAGCAGCTTGGTGACAGCCTCCGGGAATGAGCAGTTCTTC. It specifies CASSLVTASGNEQFF.

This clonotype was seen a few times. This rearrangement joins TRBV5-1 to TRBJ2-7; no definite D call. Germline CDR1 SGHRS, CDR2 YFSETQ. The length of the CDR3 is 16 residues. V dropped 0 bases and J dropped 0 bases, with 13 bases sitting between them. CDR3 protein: CASSLEPDTISYEQYF. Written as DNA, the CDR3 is TGCGCCAGCAGCTTGGAGCCAGACACTATCTCCTACGAGCAGTACTTC.

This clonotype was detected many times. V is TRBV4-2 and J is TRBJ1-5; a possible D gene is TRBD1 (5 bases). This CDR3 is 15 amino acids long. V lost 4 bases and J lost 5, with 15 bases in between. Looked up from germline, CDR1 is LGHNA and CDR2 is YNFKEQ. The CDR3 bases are TGTGCCAGCAGCCGGACGGGCCGGGGGGATCAGCCCCAGCATTTT. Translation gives CASSRTGRGDQPQHF.

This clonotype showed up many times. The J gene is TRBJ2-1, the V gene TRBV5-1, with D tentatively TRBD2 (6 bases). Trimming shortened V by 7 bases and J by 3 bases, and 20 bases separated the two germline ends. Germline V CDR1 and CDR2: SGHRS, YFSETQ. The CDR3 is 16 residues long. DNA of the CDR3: TGCGCCAGCGAAGGGCGCGGGGACCTCCGCTACAATGAGCAGTTCTTC. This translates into CASEGRGDLRYNEQFF.

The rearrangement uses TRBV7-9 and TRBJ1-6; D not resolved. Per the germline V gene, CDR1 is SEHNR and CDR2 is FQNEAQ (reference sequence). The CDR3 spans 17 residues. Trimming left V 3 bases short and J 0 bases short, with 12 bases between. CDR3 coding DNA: TGTGCCAGCAGCTTGCCGGGAGGGAGCTCCTATAATTCACCCCTCCACTTT. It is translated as CASSLPGGSSYNSPLHF.

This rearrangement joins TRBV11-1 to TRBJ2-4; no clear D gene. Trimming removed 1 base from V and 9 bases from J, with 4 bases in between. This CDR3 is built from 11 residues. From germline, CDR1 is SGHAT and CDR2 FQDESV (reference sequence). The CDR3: CASSLDIIQYF. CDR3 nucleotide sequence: TGTGCCAGCAGCTTAGACATCATTCAGTACTTC.

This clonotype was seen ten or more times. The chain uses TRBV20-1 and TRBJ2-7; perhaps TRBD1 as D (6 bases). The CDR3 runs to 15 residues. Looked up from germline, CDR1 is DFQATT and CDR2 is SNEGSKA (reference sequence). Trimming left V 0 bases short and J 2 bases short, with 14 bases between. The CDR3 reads CSARDPWTETYEQYF. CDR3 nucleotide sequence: TGCAGTGCTAGAGATCCCTGGACAGAAACCTACGAGCAGTACTTC.

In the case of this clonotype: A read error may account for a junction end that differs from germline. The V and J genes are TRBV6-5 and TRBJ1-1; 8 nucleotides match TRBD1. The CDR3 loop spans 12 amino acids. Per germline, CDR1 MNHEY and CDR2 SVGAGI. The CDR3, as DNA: TGTGCCAGCAGTCTCGGGACAGGTGAAGCTCTCTTT. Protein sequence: CASSLGTGEALF.

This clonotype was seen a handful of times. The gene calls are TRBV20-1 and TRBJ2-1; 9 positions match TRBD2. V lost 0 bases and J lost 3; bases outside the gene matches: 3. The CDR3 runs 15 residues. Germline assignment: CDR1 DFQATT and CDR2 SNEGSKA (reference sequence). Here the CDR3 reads CSAREASGIYNEQFF. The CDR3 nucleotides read TGCAGTGCTAGAGAGGCTAGCGGGATCTACAATGAGCAGTTCTTC.

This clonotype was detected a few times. CDR3 sequence: CASSPHPGQGAGELFF. The DNA of the CDR3 is TGTGCCAGCAGTCCGCATCCGGGACAGGGGGCCGGGGAGCTGTTTTTT. The V gene is TRBV28, the J gene TRBJ2-2; TRBD1 matches 11 bases. The CDR3 length is 16 residues. From germline, CDR1 is MDHEN and CDR2 SYDVKM. Trimming at V came to 5 bases and at J to 6 bases, leaving 8 bases not matched to a gene.

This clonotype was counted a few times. CDR3 loop: CASRELSTSYNEQFF. The CDR3, as DNA: TGTGCCAGCAGGGAACTCTCGACCTCCTACAATGAGCAGTTCTTC. This chain joins TRBV6-1 and TRBJ2-1, with D hard to call. Germline values: CDR1 MNHNS, CDR2 SASEGT. V lost 6 bases, J lost 0 bases, and 12 bases lay in between. The CDR3 is 15 amino acids.

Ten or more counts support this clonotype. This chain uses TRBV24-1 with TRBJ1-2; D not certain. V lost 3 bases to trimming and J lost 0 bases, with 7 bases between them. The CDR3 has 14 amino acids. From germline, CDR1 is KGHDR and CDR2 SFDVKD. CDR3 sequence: CATSDILTNYGYTF. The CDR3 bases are TGTGCCACCAGTGATATCCTAACTAACTATGGCTACACCTTC.

This CDR3 reads CSARGGLSSETQYF. Here the CDR3 DNA reads TGCAGTGCCCGAGGGGGACTCTCGTCGGAGACCCAGTACTTC. The chain employs TRBV20-1 and TRBJ2-5, with D possibly called TRBD1 or TRBD2 (6 bases each). Germline CDR1 is DFQATT and CDR2 is SNEGSKA (reference sequence). Trimming pared 6 bases from V and 5 bases from J, leaving 19 bases between. This CDR3 is built from 14 residues.

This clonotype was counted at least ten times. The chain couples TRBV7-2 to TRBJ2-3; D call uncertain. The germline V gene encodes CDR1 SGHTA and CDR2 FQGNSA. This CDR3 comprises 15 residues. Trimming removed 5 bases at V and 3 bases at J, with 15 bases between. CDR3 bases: TGTGCCAGCAGCCCCCGAGGTCCCGGTACAGATACGCAGTATTTT. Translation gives CASSPRGPGTDTQYF.

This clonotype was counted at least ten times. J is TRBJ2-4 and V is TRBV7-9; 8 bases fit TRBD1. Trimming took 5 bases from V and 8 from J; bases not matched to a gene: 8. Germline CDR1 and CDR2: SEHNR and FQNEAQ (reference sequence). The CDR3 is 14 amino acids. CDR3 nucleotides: TGTGCCAGCAGCCTATCTAACAGGGGGGACATTCAGTACTTC. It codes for CASSLSNRGDIQYF. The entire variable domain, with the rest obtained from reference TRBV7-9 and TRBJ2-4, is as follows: DTGVSQNPRHKITKRGQNVTFRCDPISEHNRLYWYRQTLGQGPEFLTYFQNEAQLEKSRLLSDRFSAERPKGSFSTLEIQRTEQGDSAMYLCASSLSNRGDIQYFGAGTRLSVL.

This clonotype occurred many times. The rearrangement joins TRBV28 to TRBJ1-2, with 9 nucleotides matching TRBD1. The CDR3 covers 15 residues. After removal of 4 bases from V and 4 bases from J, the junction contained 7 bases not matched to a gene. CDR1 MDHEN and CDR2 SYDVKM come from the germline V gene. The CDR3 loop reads CASSSPGQGLYGYTF. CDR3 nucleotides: TGTGCCAGCAGTTCCCCGGGACAGGGCCTCTATGGCTACACCTTC.

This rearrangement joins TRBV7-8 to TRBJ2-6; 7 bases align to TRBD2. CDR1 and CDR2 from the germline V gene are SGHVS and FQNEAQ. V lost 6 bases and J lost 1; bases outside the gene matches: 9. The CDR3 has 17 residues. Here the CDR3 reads CASSLRGKRSGANVLTF. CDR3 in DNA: TGTGCCAGCAGTCTGCGGGGGAAACGGTCTGGGGCCAACGTCCTGACTTTC.

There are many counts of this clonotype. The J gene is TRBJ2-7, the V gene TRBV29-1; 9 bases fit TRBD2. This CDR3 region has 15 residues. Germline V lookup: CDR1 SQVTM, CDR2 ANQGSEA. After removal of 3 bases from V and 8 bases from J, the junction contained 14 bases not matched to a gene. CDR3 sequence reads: CSVELLAGPFTKQYF. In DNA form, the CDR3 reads TGCAGCGTTGAGCTCCTAGCGGGACCTTTTACGAAGCAGTACTTC.

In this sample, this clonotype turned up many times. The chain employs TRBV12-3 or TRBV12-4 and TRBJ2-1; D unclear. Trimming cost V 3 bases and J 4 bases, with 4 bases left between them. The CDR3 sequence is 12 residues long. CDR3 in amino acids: CASSFRYNEQFF. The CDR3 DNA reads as TGTGCCAGCAGTTTCAGATACAATGAGCAGTTCTTC.

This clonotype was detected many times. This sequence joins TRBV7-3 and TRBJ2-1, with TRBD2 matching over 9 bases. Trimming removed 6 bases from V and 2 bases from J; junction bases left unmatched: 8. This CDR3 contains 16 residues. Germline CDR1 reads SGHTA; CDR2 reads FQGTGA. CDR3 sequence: CASSLSGGTTYNEQFF. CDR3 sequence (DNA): TGTGCCAGCAGTCTGAGCGGGGGGACGACCTACAATGAGCAGTTCTTC.

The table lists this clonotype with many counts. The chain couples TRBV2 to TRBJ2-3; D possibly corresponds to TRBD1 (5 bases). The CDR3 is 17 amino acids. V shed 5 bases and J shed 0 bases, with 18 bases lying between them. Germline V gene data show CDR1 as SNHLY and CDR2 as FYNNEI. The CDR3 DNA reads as TGTGCCAGCAGTACCACGGACACCTGGATTAGCACAGATACGCAGTATTTT. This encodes CASSTTDTWISTDTQYF.

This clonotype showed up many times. The CDR3: CASSSQGVRETQYF. CDR3 DNA: TGTGCCAGCAGTTCACAGGGGGTCCGGGAGACCCAGTACTTC. V is TRBV12-3 or TRBV12-4 and J is TRBJ2-5; TRBD1 matches 8 bases. The CDR3 has 14 amino acids. The trim removed 4 bases at V and 5 bases at J, leaving 6 bases unmatched.

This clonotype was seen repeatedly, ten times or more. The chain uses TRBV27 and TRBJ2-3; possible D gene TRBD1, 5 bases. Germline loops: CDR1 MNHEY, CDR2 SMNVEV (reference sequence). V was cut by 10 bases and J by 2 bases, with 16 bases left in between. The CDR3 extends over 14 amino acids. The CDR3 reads CATKTQGFTDTQYF. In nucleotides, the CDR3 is TGTGCCACCAAGACTCAGGGTTTCACAGATACGCAGTATTTT.

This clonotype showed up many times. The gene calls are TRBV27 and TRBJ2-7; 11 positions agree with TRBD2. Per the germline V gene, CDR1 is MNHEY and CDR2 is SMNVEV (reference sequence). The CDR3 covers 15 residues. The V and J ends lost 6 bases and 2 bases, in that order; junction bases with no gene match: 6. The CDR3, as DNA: TGTGCCAGCAGCTTACTAGCGGGAGATCCCTACGAGCAGTACTTC. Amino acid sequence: CASSLLAGDPYEQYF.